The T cell receptor beta chain under discussion was sequenced for a study of shared clonotypes between healthy human individuals. The CDR3 spans 14 residues. The ends lost 4 bases at V and 4 bases at J; junction bases unmatched: 6. CDR1 and CDR2 from the germline V gene are LNHDA and SQIVND (reference sequence). Researchers divided each subset's genomic DNA evenly across several immunoSEQ plates. Profiled with immunoSEQ multiplex PCR; TCRdb holds only in-frame clones, not every one. The table lists 1 million to 1.2 million clones, approximately 75% of them singletons. This receptor was obtained from a man aged 18 to 30 in good health. Some clones in this sample may be carry-over from other donors' samples. V is TRBV19 and J is TRBJ1-2; 7 bases agree with TRBD1. The sample consisted of memory CD4+ T cells from PBMCs. As for subset: CD45RA-negative fraction. CDR3 loop: CASSTGQETYGYTF. The CDR3 nucleotides are TGTGCCAGTAGTACCGGACAGGAGACCTATGGCTACACCTTC.